Below, one TCR beta chain is given with its context. In the authors' workflow: Reference gene primer amplification gave nucleated cell count estimates. Clones were read by immunoSEQ multiplex PCR, and TCRdb kept only the in-frame ones, dropping some. The DNA was the basis for D and trimming; V, J and clone size are from that table. The repertoire holds tens of thousands of clones, with around 88% as singletons. This sample is drawn from a study of blood T cell repertoires in COVID-19. From germline, CDR1 is SGHRS and CDR2 YFSETQ. There are 15 residues in the CDR3. Between the trimmed V and J ends, which lost 0 bases and 4 bases, there was a span of 11 bases.

This chain links TRBV5-1 with TRBJ2-1; D perhaps matches TRBD1 (6 bases). This TCR came from a woman older than 75 with active or convalescent COVID-19. Sequencing was carried out using peripheral blood. The CDR3 here is CASSLAGQVYNEQFF. CDR3 in DNA: TGCGCCAGCAGCTTGGCGGGACAAGTATACAATGAGCAGTTCTTC. The full variable domain, its missing parts supplied by reference TRBV5-1 and TRBJ2-1, is KAGVTQTPRYLIKTRGQQVTLSCSPISGHRSVSWYQQTPGQGLQFLFEYFSETQRNKGNFPGRFSGRQFSNSRSEMNVSTLELGDSALYLCASSLAGQVYNEQFFGPGTRLTVL.